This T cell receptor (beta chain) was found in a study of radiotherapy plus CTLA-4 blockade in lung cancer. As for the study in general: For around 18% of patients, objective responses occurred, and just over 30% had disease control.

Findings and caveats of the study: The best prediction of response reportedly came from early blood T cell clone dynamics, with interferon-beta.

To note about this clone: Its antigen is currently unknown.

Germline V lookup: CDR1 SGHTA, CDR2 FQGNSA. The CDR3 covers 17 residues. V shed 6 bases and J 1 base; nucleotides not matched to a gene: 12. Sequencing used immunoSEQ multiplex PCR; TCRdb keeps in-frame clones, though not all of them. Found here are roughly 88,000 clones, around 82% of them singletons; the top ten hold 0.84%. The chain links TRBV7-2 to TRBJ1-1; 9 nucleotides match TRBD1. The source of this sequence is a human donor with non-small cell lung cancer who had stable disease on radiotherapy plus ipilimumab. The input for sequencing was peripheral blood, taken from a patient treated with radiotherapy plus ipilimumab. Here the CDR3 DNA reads TGTGCCAGCAGTCGTTTCGGACAGGGGATAGGGAACACTGAAGCTTTCTTT. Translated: CASSRFGQGIGNTEAFF.